This TCR beta chain was identified in a study of T cells in Graves' hyperthyroidism and ophthalmopathy. From RNA transcripts, TCR beta CDR3 regions were amplified. Using the HTBI primer set, a first-round RT-PCR was run on the TCR CDR3. One entry per CDR3 protein, called by TCRdb with MiXCR from the multiplex PCR reads. Here the sample spans about 840,000 distinct CDR3 sequences, 35% to 40% being singletons. Patients aged 18 to 65 had newly diagnosed hyperthyroidism that had lasted under 2 months. Germline V gene sequence: CDR1 DFQATT, CDR2 SNEGSKA (reference sequence). The V segment lost 1 base and the J segment 5 bases; nucleotides outside the gene matches: 4. The length of the CDR3 is 13 residues.

The rearrangement joins TRBV20-1 to TRBJ2-7, with 8 bases that match TRBD1. The origin of this receptor is a man aged 18 to 30 with Graves' hyperthyroidism. The specimen sequenced was blood. CDR3 in amino acids: CSARGGQGNEQYF. The CDR3, as DNA: TGCAGTGCTAGAGGTGGACAGGGAAACGAGCAGTACTTC.